This T cell receptor beta chain was found in a study of CD8 T cells in Susac syndrome. The V gene's germline CDR1 is LNHNV and CDR2 YYDKDF (reference sequence). This CDR3 has 15 amino acids. Trimming left V 1 base short and J 4 bases short, with 11 bases between. It was with random hexamers that about 0.45 to 1 ug RNA was reverse transcribed. Amplification of TCR beta CDR3 spanned 54 Vbeta and 13 Jbeta via immunoSEQ multiplex PCR. TCRdb reanalysed the immunoSEQ multiplex PCR reads using MiXCR and keeps one entry per CDR3 protein. The sample includes approximately 120,000 distinct CDR3 sequences, around 94% of them seen just once. From blood CD8+ and CD4+ T cells, TCR beta sequences were generated. Bulk CD8+ and CD4+ cells came from magnetic negative isolation; CD8+ TEMRA by FACS.

This chain joins TRBV15 and TRBJ1-5, with D tentatively TRBD1 (5 bases). This receptor was taken from a human donor in good health. Material for sequencing was CD4+ T cells from PBMCs. In DNA form, the CDR3 reads TGTGCCACCAGCAGAGTTCAGGGAGGTAATCAGCCCCAGCATTTT. Protein sequence: CATSRVQGGNQPQHF.